This T cell receptor beta chain was retrieved from a study of radiotherapy plus CTLA-4 blockade in lung cancer. On the study more broadly: An objective response was seen in 18% of patients, and disease control in 31%. Findings and caveats of the study: TCR clones originating in tumors grew in number in blood after radiotherapy plus ipilimumab.

Turning to this clone: Its cognate antigen is unknown.

CDR1 is SGHTA and CDR2 is FQGTGA in the germline V gene. CDR3 size: 19 residues. Trimming left V 8 bases short and J 2 bases short, with 31 bases between. Repertoires were generated with immunoSEQ multiplex PCR, while TCRdb's copy carries only in-frame clones and drops some. This sample has approximately 30,000 clones; roughly 71% occur once, and the top ten carry under 5%. The chain carries TRBV7-3 and TRBJ2-7; maybe TRBD2 (6 bases). This sequence originates from a human donor with non-small cell lung cancer whose response to radiotherapy plus ipilimumab could not be evaluated. The source was peripheral blood, collected from a patient treated with radiotherapy plus ipilimumab. CDR3: CASRGRRPKGTFDPYEQYF. The CDR3 DNA reads TGTGCCAGCCGGGGACGTAGGCCGAAAGGGACTTTCGACCCCTACGAGCAGTACTTC.